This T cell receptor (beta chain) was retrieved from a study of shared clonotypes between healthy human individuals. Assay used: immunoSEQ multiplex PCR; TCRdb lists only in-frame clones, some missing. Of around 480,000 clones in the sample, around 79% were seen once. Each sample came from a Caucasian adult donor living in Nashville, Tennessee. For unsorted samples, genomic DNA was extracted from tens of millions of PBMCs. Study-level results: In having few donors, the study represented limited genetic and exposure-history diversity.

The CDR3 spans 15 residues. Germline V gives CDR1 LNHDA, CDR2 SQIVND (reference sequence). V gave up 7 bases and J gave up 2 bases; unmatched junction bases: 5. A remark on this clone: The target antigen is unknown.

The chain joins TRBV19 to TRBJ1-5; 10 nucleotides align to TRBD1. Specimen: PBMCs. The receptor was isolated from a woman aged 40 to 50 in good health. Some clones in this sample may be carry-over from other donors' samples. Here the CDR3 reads CASIPGTGGNQPQHF. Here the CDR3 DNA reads TGTGCCAGTATCCCTGGGACAGGGGGCAATCAGCCCCAGCATTTT.